Listed here are 31 T cell receptor beta chains from one sample, sequenced in a study of CD8+ T cells in alopecia areata. As the sequencing template, cDNA was produced by extracting RNA and reverse transcribing it. Clones were read by immunoSEQ multiplex PCR, and TCRdb kept only the in-frame ones, dropping some. The sample includes approximately 210,000 clones, under 80% of them seen just once. Treatment meaning: oral pan-JAK inhibitor, 5-10 mg twice daily. The specimen was CD4+ T cells sorted from blood, collected at roughly week 49, from a patient treated with tofacitinib. These receptors were obtained from a human donor with alopecia areata.

J is TRBJ2-2 and V is TRBV30; 10 nucleotides align to TRBD2. Losses at the gene ends were 2 bases for V and 9 bases for J; bases not matched to a gene: 12. The CDR3 sequence is 16 residues long. The germline gives CDR1 GTSNPN, CDR2 SVGIG (reference sequence). The CDR3 protein is CAWSLLAGLSGRELFF. The CDR3 bases are TGTGCCTGGAGTTTACTAGCGGGGTTAAGTGGCAGGGAGCTGTTTTTT.

The chain couples TRBV27 to TRBJ1-2; perhaps TRBD1 as D (5 bases). Trimming shortened V by 0 bases and J by 3 bases, and 5 bases separated the two germline ends. This CDR3 is built from 13 residues. Germline loops: CDR1 MNHEY, CDR2 SMNVEV (reference sequence). The CDR3 sequence is CASSLSGDYGYTF. Written as DNA, the CDR3 is TGTGCCAGCAGTTTATCAGGGGACTATGGCTACACCTTC.

The table lists this clone with a few counts. This chain uses TRBV28 with TRBJ2-3; TRBD1 aligns across 7 bases. This CDR3 has 15 amino acids. The V segment lost 6 bases and the J segment 4 bases; nucleotides outside the gene matches: 10. Germline CDR1 MDHEN, CDR2 SYDVKM. The CDR3 spells CASRAGGLGSDTQYF. The DNA of the CDR3 is TGTGCCAGCAGGGCAGGGGGTTTAGGGTCAGATACGCAGTATTTT. Filled out from reference TRBV28 and TRBJ2-3, the complete variable domain reads DVKVTQSSRYLVKRTGEKVFLECVQDMDHENMFWYRQDPGLGLRLIYFSYDVKMKEKGDIPEGYSVSREKKERFSLILESASTNQTSMYLCASRAGGLGSDTQYFGPGTRLTVL.

V usage is TRBV5-1 and J usage is TRBJ2-7; 8 positions match TRBD1. V was pared by 0 bases and J by 2 bases, with 1 base of the junction left unmatched. The CDR3 has 14 residues. Per germline, CDR1 SGHRS and CDR2 YFSETQ. CDR3 sequence (DNA): TGCGCCAGCAGCTTGGGGGACAGGACCTACGAGCAGTACTTC. Amino acids: CASSLGDRTYEQYF.

The J gene is TRBJ2-7, the V gene TRBV7-2; TRBD2 matches 12 bases. Germline CDR1 is SGHTA and CDR2 is FQGNSA. V lost 5 bases to trimming and J lost 7 bases; unmatched junction nucleotides: 6. The CDR3 loop spans 14 amino acids. CDR3 nucleotides: TGTGCCAGCAGCCAGAGACTAGCGGGGGTTGAGCAGTACTTC. This translates into CASSQRLAGVEQYF.

Only a few counts were recorded for this clone. The rearrangement joins TRBV19 to TRBJ2-5; the match to TRBD1 covers 9 bases. Germline assignment: CDR1 LNHDA and CDR2 SQIVND (reference sequence). Trimming cost V 4 bases and J 2 bases; bases outside gene matches: 5. The CDR3 covers 15 residues. CDR3 coding DNA: TGTGCCAGTAGTACCGGGACAGGGAGGCAAGAGACCCAGTACTTC. Its translation: CASSTGTGRQETQYF.

This clone was counted only a few times. CDR3 in amino acids: CASSLASGVYEQYF. The CDR3 DNA reads TGCGCCAGCAGCTTAGCTAGCGGGGTCTACGAGCAGTACTTC. The chain combines TRBV5-1 with TRBJ2-7, with TRBD2 matching over 9 bases. The germline CDR1 and CDR2 sequences are SGHRS and YFSETQ. There are 14 residues in the CDR3. J gave up 3 bases and V 2 bases, and 3 bases lay outside the gene matches.

The rearrangement joins TRBV4-1 to TRBJ1-5; TRBD1 aligns across 7 bases. CDR1 MGHRA and CDR2 YSYEKL come from the germline V gene. This CDR3 is 15 amino acids long. J gave up 7 bases and V 0 bases, and 6 bases lay outside the gene matches. The CDR3 DNA reads as TGCGCCAGCAGCCAAGACTTGACAGGGCGACAGCCCCAGCATTTT. This encodes CASSQDLTGRQPQHF.

The genes are TRBV5-1 and TRBJ1-6; TRBD1 might be the D (5 bases). Germline values: CDR1 SGHRS, CDR2 YFSETQ. Trimming removed 6 bases at V and 8 bases at J, with 18 bases between. The CDR3 consists of 15 residues. This CDR3 reads CASTSGNRQDSPLHF. CDR3 bases: TGCGCCAGCACCTCCGGGAACAGGCAAGATTCACCCCTCCACTTT.

The V gene is TRBV2, the J gene TRBJ2-3; tentatively, D is TRBD1 (5 bases). This CDR3 comprises 15 residues. V was trimmed by 6 bases and J by 0 bases, leaving 13 bases between them. Per the germline V gene, CDR1 is SNHLY and CDR2 is FYNNEI. The CDR3 loop is CASRGVRTSTDTQYF. For the CDR3, the DNA is TGTGCCAGCAGAGGGGTCAGGACCAGCACAGATACGCAGTATTTT.

This clone came up a few times. The chain combines TRBV4-3 with TRBJ2-7, with D perhaps matching TRBD2 (6 bases). The V and J ends lost 1 base and 6 bases respectively, with 19 bases between them. The CDR3 runs to 16 residues. Germline lookup yields CDR1 LGHNA and CDR2 YSLEER. CDR3 sequence reads: CASSQVAGTPTLEQYF. CDR3 DNA: TGCGCCAGCAGCCAAGTGGCCGGGACTCCGACACTCGAGCAGTACTTC.

The gene calls are TRBV5-6 and TRBJ1-1; the D gene is possibly TRBD1 (5 bases). V was clipped by 4 bases and J by 6 bases, with 13 bases between them. The CDR3 runs 13 residues. Germline V CDR1 and CDR2: SGHDT, YYEEEE. Written as DNA, the CDR3 is TGTGCCAGCAGCAATTGGGACGTCCCTGAAGCTTTCTTT. Translating gives CASSNWDVPEAFF.

The chain combines TRBV6-6 with TRBJ1-2, with TRBD1 matching over 10 bases. Germline loops: CDR1 MNHNY, CDR2 SVGAGI (reference sequence). After removal of 7 bases from V and 7 bases from J, the junction contained 6 bases not matched to a gene. This CDR3 has 13 residues. The CDR3 spells CASTRGQGSGYTF. CDR3 DNA sequence: TGTGCCAGCACGAGGGGACAGGGGAGTGGCTACACCTTC.

CDR3 DNA sequence: TGCAGCGCCGGACGGCAGGCGGAAGAGACCCAGTACTTC. Translated: CSAGRQAEETQYF. V usage is TRBV29-1 and J usage is TRBJ2-5; D unclear. The V end was cut by 7 bases, the J end by 3 bases, with 15 bases between. CDR3 length: 13 amino acids. Germline CDR1 reads SQVTM; CDR2 reads ANQGSEA.

The chain recombines TRBV30 with TRBJ1-1; 8 positions match TRBD1. Germline CDR1 reads GTSNPN; CDR2 reads SVGIG (reference sequence). V was clipped by 0 bases and J by 7 bases; unmatched bases: 4. The CDR3 consists of 13 residues. CDR3 sequence (DNA): TGTGCCTGGAGTGTGGACAGGGCGATTGAAGCTTTCTTT. Protein product: CAWSVDRAIEAFF.

This clone was found a few times. This chain links TRBV18 with TRBJ2-5, with TRBD1 matching over 7 bases. The CDR3 length is 15 residues. V lost 3 bases and J lost 4; bases outside the gene matches: 8. Germline values: CDR1 KGHSH, CDR2 LQKENI. Written as DNA, the CDR3 is TGTGCCAGCTCACCCCCAGGGACAGCGCGAGAGACCCAGTACTTC. Amino acid sequence: CASSPPGTARETQYF.

V gene TRBV27 combines with J gene TRBJ1-2; possibly TRBD1 for D (5 bases). This CDR3 has 15 residues. The germline V gene has CDR1 MNHEY and CDR2 SMNVEV (reference sequence). Trimming left V 0 bases short and J 6 bases short, with 14 bases between. This chain's CDR3 is CASSLSRQGYHGYTF. The CDR3 bases are TGTGCCAGCAGTTTATCGCGGCAGGGATATCATGGCTACACCTTC.

This clone occurred once. This chain links TRBV11-2 with TRBJ1-6; the D is unclear. The CDR3 contains 14 residues. The V end lost 4 bases, the J end lost 4 bases, and 8 bases lay between the germline ends. Germline V gene lookup returns CDR1 SGHAT and CDR2 FQNNGV. The CDR3 DNA sequence: TGTGCCAGCAGCTCAAGGACGTATAATTCACCCCTCCACTTT. It yields the protein CASSSRTYNSPLHF.

The genes are TRBV4-3 and TRBJ2-1; D is ambiguous. V was trimmed by 0 bases and J by 4 bases, leaving 4 bases between them. CDR1 is LGHNA, CDR2 YSLEER, per germline. The CDR3 consists of 13 residues. CDR3 protein: CASSQDPYNEQFF. The CDR3 DNA reads TGCGCCAGCAGCCAAGACCCGTACAATGAGCAGTTCTTC.

The chain links TRBV6-5 to TRBJ2-1; D may be TRBD2 (5 bases). The CDR3 loop spans 13 amino acids. V lost 7 bases to trimming and J lost 9 bases, with 16 bases between them. Germline V gene data show CDR1 as MNHEY and CDR2 as SVGAGI. The CDR3 reads CASTARTVGEQFF. CDR3 in DNA: TGTGCCAGCACCGCGCGGACTGTCGGTGAGCAGTTCTTC.

On this clone itself: This specimen includes other DNA sequences encoding the same CDR3. The chain combines TRBV29-1 with TRBJ2-7, with 7 positions matching TRBD2. Per germline, CDR1 SQVTM and CDR2 ANQGSEA. This CDR3 spans 11 amino acids. Losses at the gene ends were 6 bases for V and 3 bases for J; bases not matched to a gene: 2. CDR3 DNA sequence: TGCAGCGTAGCGGGGCTCTACGAGCAGTACTTC. It codes for CSVAGLYEQYF.

The V gene is TRBV15, the J gene TRBJ2-7, with unresolved D. This CDR3 comprises 12 residues. The V and J ends lost 4 bases and 3 bases respectively, with 7 bases between them. Germline CDR1 is LNHNV and CDR2 is YYDKDF (reference sequence). The CDR3 DNA reads as TGTGCCACCAGCAAAGGAAGCTACGAGCAGTACTTC. Its translation is CATSKGSYEQYF.

The V and J genes are TRBV29-1 and TRBJ2-7; TRBD1 is a possible D gene (6 bases). In germline, CDR1 is SQVTM, CDR2 ANQGSEA. V was pared by 3 bases and J by 6 bases, with 15 bases between. There are 13 residues in the CDR3. The CDR3 bases are TGCAGCGTTGATTTCGGGACACCGTTCGAGCAGTACTTC. Translation gives CSVDFGTPFEQYF.

A few counts support this clone. The chain links TRBV30 to TRBJ1-5; D gene unclear. Germline V gene lookup returns CDR1 GTSNPN and CDR2 SVGIG (reference sequence). The V and J ends lost 5 bases and 0 bases respectively, with 5 bases between them. The CDR3 is 12 amino acids. The CDR3 region is CAWAYSNQPQHF. The CDR3 DNA follows: TGTGCCTGGGCTTATAGCAATCAGCCCCAGCATTTT. Filled out from reference TRBV30 and TRBJ1-5, the complete variable domain reads SQTIHQWPATLVQPVGSPLSLECTVEGTSNPNLYWYRQAAGRGLQLLFYSVGIGQISSEVPQNLSASRPQDRQFILSSKKLLLSDSGFYLCAWAYSNQPQHFGDGTRLSIL.

This clone was counted a few times. V usage is TRBV7-3 and J usage is TRBJ2-3, with D perhaps TRBD2 (5 bases). In germline, CDR1 is SGHTA, CDR2 FQGTGA. The ends were cut back, 2 bases at V and 4 bases at J, with 7 bases in the middle. CDR3 length: 13 residues. CDR3 coding DNA: TGTGCCAGCAGCTTACGGGAATCAGATACGCAGTATTTT. This gives the protein CASSLRESDTQYF.

The chain links TRBV30 to TRBJ1-1, with unresolved D. The CDR3 loop spans 13 amino acids. Per the germline V gene, CDR1 is GTSNPN and CDR2 is SVGIG (reference sequence). The V end was cut by 5 bases, the J end by 2 bases, with 12 bases between. CDR3 bases: TGTGCCTGGGGCGGAAGGATTAACACTGAAGCTTTCTTT. Its translation is CAWGGRINTEAFF.

V is TRBV4-1 and J is TRBJ2-7, with D perhaps matching TRBD1 (6 bases). Germline CDR1 reads MGHRA; CDR2 reads YSYEKL. The CDR3 loop spans 16 amino acids. V dropped 1 base and J dropped 0 bases, with 13 bases sitting between them. The DNA of the CDR3 is TGCGCCAGCAGCCAAGTAGGGGGTGGAAGCTCCTACGAGCAGTACTTC. Encoded protein: CASSQVGGGSSYEQYF.

This clone came up a few times. The chain combines TRBV7-3 with TRBJ2-1; no clear D gene. CDR3 size: 15 residues. Germline assignment: CDR1 SGHTA and CDR2 FQGTGA. Trimming shortened V by 4 bases and J by 10 bases, and 20 bases separated the two germline ends. CDR3 bases: TGTGCCAGCAGCTCCCCGGGTGGGCAAGCTAAGGAGCAGTTCTTC. Its translation is CASSSPGGQAKEQFF.

This clone was seen only once. The CDR3 DNA reads TGCGCCAGCAGCGTGACAGGGAGGAGCGGTAACTATGGCTACACCTTC. Translating gives CASSVTGRSGNYGYTF. V and J are TRBV5-1 and TRBJ1-2; 7 nucleotides line up with TRBD1. The V gene end was trimmed by 4 bases and the J gene end by 1 base; junction bases not matched to a gene: 10. The CDR3 runs 16 residues. The germline V gene has CDR1 SGHRS and CDR2 YFSETQ.

The CDR3 sequence: CASSQLGAGYTF. CDR3 in DNA: TGCGCCAGCAGCCAATTAGGGGCTGGCTACACCTTC. The V gene is TRBV4-1, the J gene TRBJ1-2, with a possible D match to TRBD1 (5 bases). The CDR3 contains 12 residues. Trimming took 2 bases from V and 7 from J, leaving 8 bases between them. CDR1 MGHRA and CDR2 YSYEKL come from the germline V gene.

The chain couples TRBV30 to TRBJ1-2; 10 bases map to TRBD1. V was pared by 0 bases and J by 3 bases, with 10 bases of the junction left unmatched. The CDR3 loop spans 17 amino acids. Germline values: CDR1 GTSNPN, CDR2 SVGIG (reference sequence). The CDR3 DNA follows: TGTGCCTGGAGTGTAGCGGGACAGGGGCCAGGTTACTATGGCTACACCTTC. It specifies CAWSVAGQGPGYYGYTF.